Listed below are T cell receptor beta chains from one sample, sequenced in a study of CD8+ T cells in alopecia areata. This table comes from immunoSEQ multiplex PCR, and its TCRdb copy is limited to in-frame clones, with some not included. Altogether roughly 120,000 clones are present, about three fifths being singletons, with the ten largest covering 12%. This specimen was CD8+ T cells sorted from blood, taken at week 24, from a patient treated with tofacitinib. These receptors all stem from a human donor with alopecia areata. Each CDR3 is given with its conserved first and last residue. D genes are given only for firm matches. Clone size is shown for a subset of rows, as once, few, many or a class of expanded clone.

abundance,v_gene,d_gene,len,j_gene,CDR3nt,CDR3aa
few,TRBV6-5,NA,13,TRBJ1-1,TGTGCCAGCAGTTACTCTCTGAACACTGAAGCTTTCTTT,CASSYSLNTEAFF
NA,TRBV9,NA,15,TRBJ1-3,TGTGCCAGCAGCGCTGATAAACGCTCTGGAAACACCATATATTTT,CASSADKRSGNTIYF
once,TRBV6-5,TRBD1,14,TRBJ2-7,TGTGCCAGCAGTTATCAGGGGGCGTGGGACGAGCAGTACTTC,CASSYQGAWDEQYF
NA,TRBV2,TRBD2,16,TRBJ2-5,TGTGCCAGCAGCTCGGGACTAGCGGGGGGGCAAGAGACCCAGTACTTC,CASSSGLAGGQETQYF
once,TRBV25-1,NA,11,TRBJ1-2,TGTGCCAGCAGTATGGGAGAAGGCTACACCTTC,CASSMGEGYTF
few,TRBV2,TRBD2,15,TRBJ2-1,TGTGCCACCGCGACCGGGACTAGCTCCTACAATGAGCAGTTCTTC,CATATGTSSYNEQFF
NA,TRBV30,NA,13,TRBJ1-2,TGTGCCTGGAGTGTATCGGATGATAGAGGCTACACCTTC,CAWSVSDDRGYTF
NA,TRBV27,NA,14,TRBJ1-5,TGTGCCAGCAGTATCCACAGGGTTAATCAGCCCCAGCATTTT,CASSIHRVNQPQHF
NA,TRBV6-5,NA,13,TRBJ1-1,TGTGCCAGCAGCCCCGACAGTAACACTGAAGCTTTCTTT,CASSPDSNTEAFF
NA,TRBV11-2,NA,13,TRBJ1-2,TGTGCCAGCAGCCCCGGCGAGAACTATGGCTACACCTTC,CASSPGENYGYTF
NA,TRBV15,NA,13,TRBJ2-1,TGTGCCACCAGCAGCGGGGGACACAATGAGCAGTTCTTC,CATSSGGHNEQFF
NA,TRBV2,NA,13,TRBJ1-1,TGTGCCAGCAGTGCGTATATGAACACTGAAGCTTTCTTT,CASSAYMNTEAFF
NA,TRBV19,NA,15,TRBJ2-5,TGTGCCAGTAGTAGGCTGGAGGGGGGACAAGAGACCCAGTACTTC,CASSRLEGGQETQYF
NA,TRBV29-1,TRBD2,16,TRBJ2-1,TGCAGCGTTGAATCCTCAGGAGCGGGGGGCTACAATGAGCAGTTCTTC,CSVESSGAGGYNEQFF